This T cell receptor (beta chain) was sequenced during a study of blood T cells in healthy people across ages. This clonotype came up a few times. A second 7 to 11 cycle PCR used barcoded and J-beta primers. MiXCR, run by TCRdb on the 5' RACE reads, gives a single entry per CDR3 protein. Among more than 600,000 distinct CDR3 sequences, 20% to 25% were seen once, and the ten largest hold 9.4%. This CDR3 has 16 amino acids. Germline loops: CDR1 SNHLY, CDR2 FYNNEI. V dropped 7 bases and J dropped 3; count of bases not matched to a gene: 7. These same records also appear under a second study, on T cells of mothers and their children.

This rearrangement joins TRBV2 to TRBJ2-6, with TRBD1 identical over 9 bases. The sequenced sample was blood. The source of this sequence is a boy between 10 and 17 years old in good health. CDR3 nucleotides: TGTGCCAGCATCCGGGACAGGGATCGTGGGGCCAACGTCCTGACTTTC. Protein: CASIRDRDRGANVLTF.